This TCR beta chain emerged from a study of regulatory T cells in long-lasting Graves disease. Overall study context: Patients newly diagnosed with Graves' had been on antithyroid drugs for under 3 months. General observations from the study: Relative to new patients (approximately 960), persistent patients exhibited greater sharing of public clonotypes (around 3,000).

CDR1 is SGHDN and CDR2 is FVKESK in the germline V gene. V shed 1 base and J shed 10 bases, with 9 bases lying between them. The CDR3 runs 12 residues. iRepertoire HTBI primers and Arm-PCR of CDR3 regions built TCR beta libraries. TCRdb ran MiXCR on the multiplex PCR reads and lists one entry per CDR3 protein. The sample lists fewer than 450,000 distinct CDR3 sequences, 15% occurring once. Time point here: newly diagnosed GD, antithyroid drugs for less than 3 months. PBMC-derived RNA was used for the TCR library. With EDTA tubes as the receptacles, about 9 milliliters of peripheral blood were drawn. About this clonotype: No antigen is known for it.

These data were also reused for a study on T cells in Graves' hyperthyroidism and ophthalmopathy. That work contributes: Most thyroid clonotypes expanded above 0.001 appeared in blood too.

Sequenced material: peripheral blood mononuclear cells (PBMCs), taken at new diagnosis, from a patient treated with antithyroid drugs. The clonotype originates from a middle-aged woman with Graves disease. The rearrangement links TRBV14 to TRBJ2-3; D remains ambiguous. CDR3 in amino acids: CASSQGIMAQYF. The CDR3, as DNA: TGTGCCAGCAGCCAAGGGATCATGGCGCAGTATTTT.